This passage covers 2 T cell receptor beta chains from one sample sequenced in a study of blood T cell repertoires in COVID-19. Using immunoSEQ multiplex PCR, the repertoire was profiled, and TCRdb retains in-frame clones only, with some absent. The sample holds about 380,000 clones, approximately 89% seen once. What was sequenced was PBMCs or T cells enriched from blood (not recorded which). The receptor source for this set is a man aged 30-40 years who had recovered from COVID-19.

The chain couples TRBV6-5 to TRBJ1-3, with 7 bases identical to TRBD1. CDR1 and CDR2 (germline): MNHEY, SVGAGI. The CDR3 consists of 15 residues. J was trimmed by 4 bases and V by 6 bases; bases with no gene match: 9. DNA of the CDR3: TGTGCCAGCAGGCCACAGGGGCTGGGGGGAAACACCATATATTTT. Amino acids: CASRPQGLGGNTIYF.

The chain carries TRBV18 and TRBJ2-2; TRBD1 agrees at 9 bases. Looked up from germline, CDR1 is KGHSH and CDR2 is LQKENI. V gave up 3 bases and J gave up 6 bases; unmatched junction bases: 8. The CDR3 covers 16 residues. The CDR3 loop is CASSPRTGTGSGELFF. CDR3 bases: TGTGCCAGCTCACCCCGGACCGGGACAGGGTCCGGGGAGCTGTTTTTT.